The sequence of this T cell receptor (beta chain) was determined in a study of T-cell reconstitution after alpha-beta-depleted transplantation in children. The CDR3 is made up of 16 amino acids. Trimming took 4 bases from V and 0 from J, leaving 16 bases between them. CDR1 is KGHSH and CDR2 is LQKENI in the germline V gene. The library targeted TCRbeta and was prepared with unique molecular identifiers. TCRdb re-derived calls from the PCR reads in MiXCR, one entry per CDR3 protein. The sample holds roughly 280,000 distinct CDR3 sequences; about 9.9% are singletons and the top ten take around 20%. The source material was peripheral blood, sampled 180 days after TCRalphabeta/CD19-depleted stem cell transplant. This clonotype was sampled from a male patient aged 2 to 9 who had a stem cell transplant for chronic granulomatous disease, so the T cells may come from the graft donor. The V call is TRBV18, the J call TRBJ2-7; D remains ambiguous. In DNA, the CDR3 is TGTGCCAGCTCACAGAGTCGCACAGTTATCTCCTACGAGCAGTACTTC. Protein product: CASSQSRTVISYEQYF.